Listed below are T cell receptor beta chains from one sample, sequenced in a study of T cell repertoires in cytomegalovirus infection. These receptors are not linked to any known antigen. TCRdb re-called the reads through MiXCR, storing one row per CDR3 protein. The data show hundreds of thousands of distinct CDR3 sequences, with around 32% seen just once and about 20% held by the top ten. The sample in question was cultured PBMCs, obtained from culture after CMV antigen stimulation. These receptors originate from a human donor in good health (CMV status not recorded). Some clones in this sample may be carry-over from other donors' samples. Both conserved end residues are part of each CDR3. The D gene is left open where the match is weak. The listing skips clone size in some rows; elsewhere it reads once, few, many or a size class.

V,D,J,size,CDR3,DNA
TRBV28,TRBD1,TRBJ1-1,NA,CASSWDRTNIAYDAFF,TGTGCCAGCAGTTGGGACAGGACAAATATAGCTTACGACGCTTTCTTT
TRBV27,NA,TRBJ2-5,NA,CASGLLAAGQETQYF,TGTGCCAGCGGCCTACTAGCAGCGGGTCAAGAGACCCAGTACTTC
TRBV15,NA,TRBJ1-2,NA,CATSRDLKGGYTF,TGTGCCACCAGCAGAGATTTGAAAGGTGGCTACACCTTC
TRBV6-2/TRBV6-3,NA,TRBJ1-2,once,CASSSGGGGGYTF,TGTGCCAGCAGTTCCGGGGGCGGAGGAGGCTACACCTTC
TRBV7-2,TRBD2,TRBJ2-3,few,CASSLNGLAVMGFTDTQYF,TGTGCCAGCAGCTTAAATGGGCTAGCGGTAATGGGGTTCACAGATACGCAGTATTTT
TRBV11-2,TRBD1,TRBJ1-4,few,CASSRQGAREKLFF,TGTGCCAGCAGCCGACAGGGGGCGAGGGAAAAACTGTTTTTT
TRBV4-1,NA,TRBJ1-4,NA,CASSQRGTDEKLFF,TGCGCCAGCAGCCAGAGAGGCACAGACGAAAAACTGTTTTTT
TRBV7-2,NA,TRBJ2-7,NA,CASTPPGRGNEQYF,TGTGCCAGCACACCTCCGGGCCGTGGAAACGAGCAGTACTTC
TRBV5-5,NA,TRBJ2-5,NA,CASSLDFRETQYF,TGTGCCAGCAGCTTGGATTTTCGGGAGACCCAGTACTTC
TRBV7-2,NA,TRBJ2-3,many,CASSTDGDTQYF,TGTGCCAGCAGCACGGACGGTGATACGCAGTATTTT
TRBV2,NA,TRBJ1-5,NA,CASSPGILTGYSYSNQPQHF,TGTGCCAGCAGTCCGGGGATACTTACAGGGTACAGTTATAGCAATCAGCCCCAGCATTTT
TRBV7-9,NA,TRBJ1-3,NA,CASSLSRGLGGNTIYF,TGTGCCAGCAGCTTAAGCAGGGGTCTCGGTGGAAACACCATATATTTT
TRBV19,NA,TRBJ1-5,NA,CASRPEGVRNQPQHF,TGTGCCAGTAGACCGGAGGGAGTTAGGAATCAGCCCCAGCATTTT
TRBV24-1,NA,TRBJ2-3,NA,CATSDLHRGGDTDTQYF,TGTGCCACCAGTGATTTGCATCGTGGCGGGGACACAGATACGCAGTATTTT
TRBV10-3,TRBD2,TRBJ2-1,NA,CAISESGLAGGEQFF,TGTGCCATCAGTGAGTCGGGACTAGCGGGAGGGGAGCAGTTCTTC
TRBV15,NA,TRBJ1-5,once,CATSRRTARQPQHF,TGTGCCACCAGCAGGAGGACAGCACGCCAGCCCCAGCATTTT
TRBV10-2,TRBD2,TRBJ2-5,NA,CASTGTSERRETQYF,TGCGCCAGCACGGGGACTAGCGAACGACGAGAGACCCAGTACTTC
TRBV10-3,NA,TRBJ2-3,NA,CAISDPSSTQYF,TGTGCCATCAGTGACCCTAGCTCTACGCAGTATTTT
TRBV6-1,NA,TRBJ2-1,NA,CASGPGVSNEQFF,TGTGCCAGCGGGCCAGGGGTAAGCAATGAGCAGTTCTTC
TRBV3-1,NA,TRBJ1-6,few,CASSPRLVDYNSPLHF,TGTGCCAGCAGCCCGCGTCTGGTGGACTATAATTCACCCCTCCACTTT
TRBV20-1,TRBD2,TRBJ2-3,NA,CSARPSGRVTDTQYF,TGCAGTGCTAGACCTAGCGGGAGGGTGACAGATACGCAGTATTTT
TRBV14,TRBD1,TRBJ1-6,NA,CASSQGLPGQRSPLHF,TGTGCCAGCAGCCAAGGGCTTCCGGGACAGAGATCACCCCTCCACTTT
TRBV6-7,NA,TRBJ2-7,NA,CASKRTGNTYEQYF,TGTGCCAGCAAACGTACAGGGAACACCTACGAGCAGTACTTC
TRBV4-3,TRBD1,TRBJ1-2,NA,CASSQEFGRPRQGGSGYTF,TGCGCCAGCAGCCAAGAATTTGGTCGCCCCCGGCAGGGGGGATCTGGCTACACCTTC
TRBV7-9,NA,TRBJ2-1,NA,CASRVGGGSSYNEQFF,TGTGCCAGCAGGGTGGGGGGCGGAAGCTCCTACAATGAGCAGTTCTTC
TRBV15,TRBD2,TRBJ2-7,many,CATSRGPSGSLTYEQYF,TGTGCCACCAGCAGAGGTCCTAGCGGGAGCCTCACCTACGAGCAGTACTTC
TRBV12-3/TRBV12-4,NA,TRBJ2-2,NA,CASRTRGTNTGELFF,TGTGCCAGCCGCACAAGGGGAACGAACACCGGGGAGCTGTTTTTT
TRBV18,TRBD2,TRBJ2-3,many,CASSPPGGDTQYF,TGTGCCAGCTCCCCCCCGGGGGGGGATACGCAGTATTTT
TRBV6-5,TRBD1,TRBJ2-3,NA,CASRPDRATDTQYF,TGTGCCAGCAGACCGGACAGGGCTACAGATACGCAGTATTTT
TRBV2,NA,TRBJ2-5,NA,CASRRMTGGEETQYF,TGTGCCAGCAGGCGGATGACAGGTGGGGAAGAGACCCAGTACTTC
TRBV6-1,TRBD1,TRBJ1-1,few,CASSWDRQNTEAFF,TGTGCCAGCAGTTGGGACAGACAGAACACTGAAGCTTTCTTT
TRBV6-1,TRBD2,TRBJ2-5,many,CASSELGTSPYQETQYF,TGTGCCAGCAGTGAATTGGGGACTAGCCCGTACCAAGAGACCCAGTACTTC
TRBV2,NA,TRBJ2-1,many,CASGGLEHNEQFF,TGTGCCAGCGGGGGGCTCGAACATAATGAGCAGTTCTTC
TRBV19,NA,TRBJ2-1,NA,CASSVAGVANEQFF,TGTGCCAGTAGTGTGGCAGGGGTGGCCAATGAGCAGTTCTTC
TRBV7-2,TRBD1,TRBJ2-7,many,CASAVTGAEDEQYF,TGTGCCAGCGCCGTAACAGGGGCCGAGGACGAGCAGTACTTC
TRBV6-1,NA,TRBJ1-5,few,CASSWRGNNQPQHF,TGTGCCAGCAGTTGGCGGGGAAACAATCAGCCCCAGCATTTT
TRBV6-6,TRBD1,TRBJ1-1,few,CASRGQGRDTEAFF,TGTGCCAGCAGGGGACAGGGTCGGGACACTGAAGCTTTCTTT
TRBV7-9,NA,TRBJ1-2,NA,CASSPKTTAGNIYGYTF,TGTGCCAGCAGCCCGAAAACGACCGCCGGGAACATCTATGGCTACACCTTC
TRBV19,NA,TRBJ2-2,NA,CASSTAERSGELFF,TGTGCCAGTAGTACGGCCGAAAGGTCCGGGGAGCTGTTTTTT
TRBV7-2,NA,TRBJ2-2,few,CASSFRLTYLSGEGTGELFF,TGTGCCAGCAGCTTTCGCTTGACCTATCTTAGCGGCGAAGGAACCGGGGAGCTGTTTTTT
TRBV7-2,NA,TRBJ2-1,few,CASTSLGGLGNEQFF,TGTGCCAGCACCTCACTCGGCGGCCTAGGCAATGAGCAGTTCTTC
TRBV6-6,NA,TRBJ1-2,once,CASSFDRSRGYTF,TGTGCCAGCAGTTTTGACAGATCTCGCGGCTACACCTTC
TRBV7-9,TRBD2,TRBJ2-3,NA,CASRRAGTSGGTPDTQYF,TGTGCCAGCAGGCGGGCCGGGACTAGCGGGGGGACCCCAGATACGCAGTATTTT
TRBV5-4,TRBD2,TRBJ2-4,NA,CASSLASGRAKNIQYF,TGTGCCAGCAGCTTAGCTAGCGGGAGGGCCAAAAACATTCAGTACTTC
TRBV20-1,NA,TRBJ2-1,NA,CSASKGIYNEQFF,TGCAGTGCTTCTAAAGGGATTTACAATGAGCAGTTCTTC
TRBV4-2,NA,TRBJ2-7,NA,CASSPGETLQYEQYF,TGTGCCAGCAGCCCAGGGGAGACCCTACAGTACGAGCAGTACTTC
TRBV2,NA,TRBJ2-3,NA,CASSGQISTDTQYF,TGTGCCAGCAGTGGACAGATTAGCACAGATACGCAGTATTTT
TRBV4-1,NA,TRBJ2-3,once,CASSQDVGTDTQYF,TGCGCCAGCAGCCAAGATGTCGGCACAGATACGCAGTATTTT